The 19 T cell receptor beta chains reported below all come from one sample, sequenced in a study of T cell responses to AZD1222 COVID-19 vaccine. Assay: immunoSEQ multiplex PCR; the TCRdb copy retains only in-frame clones and omits some. This table holds roughly 99,000 clones, about 90% found once. Sample: peripheral blood, taken 28 days after the second AZD1222 dose. The origin of the receptors is an adult who received the AZD1222 COVID-19 vaccine.

The rearrangement joins TRBV19 to TRBJ2-1, with a weak D call TRBD2 (6 bases). Trimming stripped 4 bases from V and 9 bases from J, with 22 bases between. CDR3 length equals 16 residues. The germline CDR1 and CDR2 sequences are LNHDA and SQIVND (reference sequence). The CDR3 coding sequence is TGTGCCAGTAGTACTGCGGGGTCGGTGCGGGACGGTGAGCAGTTCTTC. It is translated as CASSTAGSVRDGEQFF.

The chain carries TRBV10-1 and TRBJ1-5, with TRBD1 matching 9 bases. The junction had 13 bases not matched to a gene; V was cut back by 3 bases and J by 4 bases. CDR1 and CDR2 (germline): WNHNN, SYGVQD (reference sequence). The CDR3 covers 18 residues. CDR3 coding DNA: TGCGCCAGCAGTGATTGTAGAGAAGGGACAGGGAAGAATCAGCCCCAGCATTTT. Translation: CASSDCREGTGKNQPQHF.

With respect to this clone: The sample has other DNA sequences that encode this CDR3 too. This chain uses TRBV5-1 with TRBJ2-7; TRBD1 matches 10 bases. The junction had 4 bases not matched to a gene; V was cut back by 4 bases and J by 3 bases. Germline V gene sequence: CDR1 SGHRS, CDR2 YFSETQ. CDR3 length: 14 amino acids. CDR3: CASSRGTGDYEQYF. CDR3 DNA sequence: TGCGCCAGCAGCCGTGGGACAGGGGACTACGAGCAGTACTTC. Full variable domain (missing parts from reference TRBV5-1 and TRBJ2-7): KAGVTQTPRYLIKTRGQQVTLSCSPISGHRSVSWYQQTPGQGLQFLFEYFSETQRNKGNFPGRFSGRQFSNSRSEMNVSTLELGDSALYLCASSRGTGDYEQYFGPGTRLTVT.

This clone was seen a single time. The gene calls are TRBV5-6 and TRBJ1-5; D is possibly TRBD1 (6 bases). The CDR3 consists of 15 residues. The V gene lost 4 bases and the J gene lost 2 bases, with 13 bases spanning the gap. Germline V lookup: CDR1 SGHDT, CDR2 YYEEEE. The CDR3 reads CASSVQGLGNQPQHF. The CDR3 region has the DNA TGTGCCAGCAGCGTACAGGGTTTAGGCAATCAGCCCCAGCATTTT.

The rearrangement joins TRBV11-3 to TRBJ1-4; 7 bases match TRBD1. Germline V gene lookup returns CDR1 SGHNT and CDR2 YENEEA. V lost 4 bases, J lost 7 bases, and 21 bases stayed unmatched. The CDR3 has 19 amino acids. CDR3 residues: CASSSKNIGQRQGREKLFF. In DNA, the CDR3 is TGTGCCAGCAGCTCCAAAAATATAGGGCAACGACAGGGCCGTGAAAAACTGTTTTTT.

The chain combines TRBV4-1 with TRBJ2-7; TRBD1 or TRBD2 may be the D gene (5 bases each). Germline V gives CDR1 MGHRA, CDR2 YSYEKL. V lost 3 bases to trimming and J lost 5 bases, with 17 bases between them. This CDR3 spans 15 amino acids. The CDR3 region has the DNA TGCGCCAGCAGCCAGGGGGACCGGATAGCTGACGAGCAGTACTTC. Translating gives CASSQGDRIADEQYF.

This chain joins TRBV12-3 or TRBV12-4 and TRBJ2-1; 8 nucleotides agree with TRBD1. The CDR3 covers 13 residues. The ends lost 5 bases at V and 8 bases at J; junction bases unmatched: 5. The CDR3 DNA reads as TGTGCCAGCAGTCGGACAGGGTGGGATGAGCAGTTCTTC. Translation: CASSRTGWDEQFF.

V is TRBV14 and J is TRBJ1-4; TRBD1 aligns across 7 bases. CDR3 length: 18 residues. Germline V gives CDR1 SGHDN, CDR2 FVKESK. V shed 0 bases, J shed 2 bases, and the junction held 9 bases outside the gene matches. The CDR3 spells CASSQDQGRGRTNEKLFF. CDR3 in DNA: TGTGCCAGCAGCCAAGATCAAGGCAGGGGGAGGACTAATGAAAAACTGTTTTTT.

The chain combines TRBV19 with TRBJ1-1, with 7 bases aligning to TRBD1. CDR1 is LNHDA, CDR2 SQIVND, per germline (reference sequence). This CDR3 contains 14 residues. With V trimmed by 5 bases and J by 5 bases, 8 bases remained unmatched. CDR3 sequence (DNA): TGTGCCAGTAGTGCGACAGGGCGGGTAACTGAAGCTTTCTTT. Residues: CASSATGRVTEAFF.

The rearrangement links TRBV18 to TRBJ1-2; D perhaps matches TRBD1 (6 bases). Trimming left V 3 bases short and J 6 bases short, with 11 bases between. Germline CDR1 KGHSH, CDR2 LQKENI. CDR3 length equals 13 residues. This CDR3 is CASSPRQADGYTF. CDR3 nucleotide sequence: TGTGCCAGCTCACCCAGACAGGCGGATGGCTACACCTTC.

V gene TRBV15 combines with J gene TRBJ2-7, with no clear D. Germline CDR1 LNHNV, CDR2 YYDKDF (reference sequence). CDR3 length equals 14 residues. The V gene lost 1 base and the J gene lost 0 bases, with 7 bases spanning the gap. The CDR3 sequence is CATSRVGSSYEQYF. In DNA, the CDR3 is TGTGCCACCAGCAGAGTAGGCAGCTCCTACGAGCAGTACTTC.

In this sample, this clone turned up a few times. V usage is TRBV18 and J usage is TRBJ1-1; 10 bases map to TRBD1. This CDR3 is built from 13 residues. Per germline, CDR1 KGHSH and CDR2 LQKENI. Trimming took 5 bases from V and 6 from J; bases not matched to a gene: 3. CDR3 sequence: CASSGTGDAEAFF. For the CDR3, the DNA is TGTGCCAGCTCAGGGACAGGGGACGCTGAAGCTTTCTTT.

This clone was picked up a small number of times. The chain recombines TRBV28 with TRBJ2-3; D is possibly TRBD2 (5 bases). Germline loops: CDR1 MDHEN, CDR2 SYDVKM. V lost 8 bases to trimming and J lost 2 bases, with 20 bases between them. The CDR3 has 16 amino acids. Here the CDR3 DNA reads TGTGCCAGCCGGACTCAAACCGATGACCCCACAGATACGCAGTATTTT. Translation gives CASRTQTDDPTDTQYF.

The gene calls are TRBV9 and TRBJ2-7, with D perhaps TRBD1 (6 bases). V was shortened by 0 bases and J by 3 bases, with 10 bases between the two germline ends. Germline loops: CDR1 SGDLS, CDR2 YYNGEE. This CDR3 region has 14 residues. The CDR3 reads CASSVGGQGYEQYF. The CDR3 nucleotides read TGTGCCAGCAGCGTAGGGGGGCAGGGCTACGAGCAGTACTTC.

The V gene is TRBV6-2 or TRBV6-3, the J gene TRBJ2-7; 8 bases are a match to TRBD1. Germline lookup yields CDR1 MNHEY and CDR2 SVGEGT. The CDR3 loop spans 14 amino acids. The V and J ends lost 2 bases and 9 bases, in that order; junction bases with no gene match: 9. The CDR3 loop reads CASSYGTGLAGQYF. The CDR3 DNA reads as TGTGCCAGCAGTTACGGGACAGGTCTCGCCGGGCAGTACTTC.

The chain uses TRBV3-1 (or the pseudogene TRBV3-2) and TRBJ2-5; 10 bases align to TRBD2. Germline V gene lookup returns CDR1 LGHDT and CDR2 YNNKEL (reference sequence). This CDR3 is 17 amino acids long. The V and J ends lost 4 bases and 8 bases, in that order; junction bases with no gene match: 16. CDR3 sequence: CASSPGGSSGGPGTQYF. The DNA for the CDR3 is TGTGCCAGCAGCCCAGGAGGATCTAGCGGGGGCCCGGGAACCCAGTACTTC.

The chain uses TRBV9 and TRBJ2-1, with D maybe TRBD2 (5 bases). In germline, CDR1 is SGDLS, CDR2 YYNGEE. The V end was cut by 0 bases, the J end by 4 bases, with 8 bases between. The CDR3 covers 14 residues. The CDR3 DNA reads TGTGCCAGCAGCGTAGCTACGGGATACAATGAGCAGTTCTTC. Its translation: CASSVATGYNEQFF.

The J gene is TRBJ1-1, the V gene TRBV5-8, with no clear D. Trimming stripped 0 bases from V and 1 base from J, with 7 bases between. CDR3 size: 14 residues. Germline values: CDR1 SGHTS, CDR2 YDEGEE. The CDR3 nucleotides are TGTGCCAGCAGCTTGGTCGTCAGGAACACTGAAGCTTTCTTT. Amino acids: CASSLVVRNTEAFF.

The chain uses TRBV2 and TRBJ2-7; no definite D call. Germline CDR1 reads SNHLY; CDR2 reads FYNNEI. This CDR3 region has 17 residues. V lost 0 bases to trimming and J lost 4 bases, with 19 bases between them. CDR3 residues: CASSEAWVRTEGYEQYF. Here the CDR3 DNA reads TGTGCCAGCAGTGAAGCGTGGGTAAGAACAGAAGGATACGAGCAGTACTTC.